This TCR beta chain was retrieved from a study of OX40 agonist ivuxolimab in advanced cancers. Across the study: Patients got intravenous ivuxolimab at 0.01 to 10 mg/kg every 2 weeks. Study-level points and caveats: Part of the nonresponder group also had normalized T-cell clonal expansion that was low.

Data came from immunoSEQ multiplex PCR; TCRdb stores just in-frame clones and leaves some out. Seen here are approximately 40,000 clones, 88% observed once, and the top ten hold more than 20%. Autoimmune disease history or systemic immunosuppression meant exclusion. V lost 3 bases to trimming and J lost 1 base, with 7 bases between them. Germline V gene lookup returns CDR1 SGHAT and CDR2 FQNNGV. The CDR3 sequence is 13 residues long. As regards this clone: What it binds is unknown. This sequence may be a read error, since a much larger clone differs from it by one base.

This chain connects TRBV11-2 to TRBJ2-7; no reliable D call. The clonotype comes from an adult with an advanced solid tumor such as melanoma, head and neck, liver or kidney cancer. This material consisted of CD4+ or CD8+ T cells sorted from blood, taken in a trial of the OX40 agonist ivuxolimab. The CDR3 nucleotides read TGTGCCAGCAGCTTGGGCGGTTCCTACGAGCAGTACTTC. It specifies CASSLGGSYEQYF.